The clone carrying this TCR beta chain was detected a few times. The antigen is undetermined. The CDR3 has 15 amino acids. In germline, CDR1 is SNHLY, CDR2 FYNNEI. The junction had 13 bases not matched to a gene; V was cut back by 6 bases and J by 7 bases. These data are taken from a study of T-cell memory formation after mild COVID-19. Findings and caveats of the study: Clones that got smaller from day 15 to 85 had even CD4/CD8, while clones growing later tipped toward CD4+. The SARS-CoV-2 specificity of second-wave clones reaching peak at day 37 remained unverified. Contracting CD8+ clones were enriched in EMRA, CD4+ mainly in CM and EM.

TCRdb processed the 5' RACE reads anew with MiXCR; each CDR3 protein has one entry. The repertoire holds hundreds of thousands of distinct CDR3 sequences, with roughly 17% as singletons. The sequenced material came from PBMCs or a T cell subset sorted from them (not recorded which). The genes are TRBV2 and TRBJ2-5, with 8 bases lining up with TRBD1. The origin of this receptor is an adult woman who had mild COVID-19 (a few samples of this study predate the infection). Cell type and time point are not known. In nucleotides, the CDR3 is TGTGCCAGCAGAAATGGACAGGGCCCTCCCGGGACCCAGTACTTC. Its protein is CASRNGQGPPGTQYF.